The text below deals with one TCR beta chain. This sample was taken from a study of blood T cell repertoires in COVID-19. Per the germline V gene, CDR1 is SGHNT and CDR2 is YENEEA. The length of the CDR3 is 11 residues. The V gene lost 5 bases and the J gene lost 7 bases, with 6 bases spanning the gap. The repertoire was sequenced with immunoSEQ multiplex PCR; TCRdb's copy has only in-frame clones and lacks some. The sample comprises roughly 160,000 clones, 80% of which are singletons, and approximately 3% rests with the top ten. The source is an older woman who had recovered from COVID-19. Specimen: PBMCs or T cells enriched from blood (not recorded which). J is TRBJ2-1 and V is TRBV11-3; D remains ambiguous. In nucleotides, the CDR3 is TGTGCCAGCAGCGCGAGTAATGAGCAGTTCTTC. Its translation is CASSASNEQFF.